The T cell receptor (beta chain) under discussion was sequenced for a study of technical replicates of blood from a handful of donors. Sequenced by immunoSEQ multiplex PCR; TCRdb stores in-frame clones only, minus some. Among some 11,000 clones listed, over 85% were seen once. The V end lost 4 bases, the J end lost 2 bases, and 15 bases lay between the germline ends. Germline-derived CDR1 and CDR2 are SGHRS and YFSETQ. The CDR3 has 15 residues. The source is a human donor in good health. The sample comprised PBMCs. This chain links TRBV5-1 with TRBJ2-5; tentative D call: TRBD2 (5 bases). CDR3 DNA sequence: TGCGCCAGCAGCGTCACCCCGGGGTCGCAAGAGACCCAGTACTTC. Amino acid sequence: CASSVTPGSQETQYF.